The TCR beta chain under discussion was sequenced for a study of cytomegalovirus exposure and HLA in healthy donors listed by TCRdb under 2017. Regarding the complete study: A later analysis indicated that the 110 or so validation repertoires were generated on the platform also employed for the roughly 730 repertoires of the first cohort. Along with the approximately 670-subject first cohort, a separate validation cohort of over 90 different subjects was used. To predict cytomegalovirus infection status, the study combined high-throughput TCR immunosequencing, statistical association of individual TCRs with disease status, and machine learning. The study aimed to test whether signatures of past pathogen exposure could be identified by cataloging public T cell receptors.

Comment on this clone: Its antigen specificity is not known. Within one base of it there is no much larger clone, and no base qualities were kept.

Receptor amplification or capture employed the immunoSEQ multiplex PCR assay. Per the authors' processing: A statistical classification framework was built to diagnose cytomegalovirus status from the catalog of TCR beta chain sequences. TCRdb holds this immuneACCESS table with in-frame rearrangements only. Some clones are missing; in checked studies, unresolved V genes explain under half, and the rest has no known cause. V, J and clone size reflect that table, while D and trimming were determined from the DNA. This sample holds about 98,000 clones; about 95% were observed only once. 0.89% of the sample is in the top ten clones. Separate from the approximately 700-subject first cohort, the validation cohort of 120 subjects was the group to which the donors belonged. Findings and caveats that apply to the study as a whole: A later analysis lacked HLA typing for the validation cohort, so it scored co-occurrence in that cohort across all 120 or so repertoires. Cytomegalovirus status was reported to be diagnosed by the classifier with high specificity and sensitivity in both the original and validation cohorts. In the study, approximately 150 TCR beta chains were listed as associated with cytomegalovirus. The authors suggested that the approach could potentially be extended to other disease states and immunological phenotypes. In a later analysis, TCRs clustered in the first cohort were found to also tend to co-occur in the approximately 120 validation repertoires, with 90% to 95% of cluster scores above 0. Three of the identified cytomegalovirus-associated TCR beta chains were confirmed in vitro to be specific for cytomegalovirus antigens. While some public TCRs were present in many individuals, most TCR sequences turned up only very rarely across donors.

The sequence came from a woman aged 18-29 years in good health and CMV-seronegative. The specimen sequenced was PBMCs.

CDR3 loop: CASSLATGLDGYTF. The nucleotide sequence reads TGCGCCAGCAGCTTGGCGACAGGGCTGGATGGCTACACCTTC. The rearrangement joined TRBV5-1 to TRBJ1-2, with 7 middle bases fitting TRBD1. Reading from cysteine to phenylalanine, the CDR3 counts 14 amino acids. CDR3 DNA only is kept here, 42 bases in frame from base 1. The germline V gene specifies SGHRS as CDR1 and YFSETQ as CDR2. V lost 0 bases and J lost 6 bases, and the count of bases not matched to a germline gene is 5.